These 7 T cell receptor beta chains share one sample of origin, sequenced in a study of T cell responses to AZD1222 COVID-19 vaccine. The repertoire was sequenced with immunoSEQ multiplex PCR; TCRdb's copy has only in-frame clones and lacks some. Of 150,000 to 200,000 clones in the sample, roughly 94% were seen once. The specimen comprised peripheral blood, sampled on day 0 of AZD1222 vaccination. Receptors were obtained from an adult in good health.

CDR3 nucleotide sequence: TGCGCCAGCAGGCCAATCCCCCGGGAGGACAACGAGCAGTACTTC. Its protein product is CASRPIPREDNEQYF. This rearrangement joins TRBV4-1 to TRBJ2-7; 7 positions match TRBD2. The CDR3 extends over 15 amino acids. Germline trimming cut 6 bases from V and 5 bases from J; bases unmatched to any gene: 13. CDR1 MGHRA and CDR2 YSYEKL come from the germline V gene.

The chain couples TRBV25-1 to TRBJ2-3; tentative D call: TRBD1 (6 bases). Trimming cost V 2 bases and J 3 bases, with 12 bases left between them. In germline, CDR1 is MGHDK, CDR2 SYGVNS. The CDR3 has 15 residues. For the CDR3, the DNA is TGTGCCAGCAGTGAACCGGGTAGGGGGACAGATACGCAGTATTTT. Protein: CASSEPGRGTDTQYF.

The chain uses TRBV10-1 and TRBJ2-4; TRBD1 agrees at 9 bases. The CDR3 loop spans 16 amino acids. With 3 bases clipped from V and 14 bases from J, the junction kept 17 bases outside the gene matches. In germline, CDR1 is WNHNN, CDR2 SYGVQD (reference sequence). The CDR3 DNA is TGCGCCAGCAGTGATTCTGTGGACAGGGGCCTGGGCAGTGAGTACTTC. It is translated as CASSDSVDRGLGSEYF.

The chain links TRBV6-5 to TRBJ2-1; 7 bases agree with TRBD2. Germline V CDR1 and CDR2: MNHEY, SVGAGI. CDR3 size: 15 residues. The V and J ends lost 5 bases and 1 base, in that order; junction bases with no gene match: 5. CDR3 residues: CASSPRGGSYNEQFF. CDR3 nucleotides: TGTGCCAGCAGTCCCCGGGGAGGGTCCTACAATGAGCAGTTCTTC.

The chain is built from TRBV3-1 (or the pseudogene TRBV3-2) and TRBJ2-5; D gene uncertain. Germline loops: CDR1 LGHDT, CDR2 YNNKEL (reference sequence). V lost 2 bases and J lost 5, with 9 bases in between. CDR3 length: 13 amino acids. The DNA of the CDR3 is TGTGCCAGCAGCCAATGGGTGGGCGAGACCCAGTACTTC. As protein: CASSQWVGETQYF.

V usage is TRBV2 and J usage is TRBJ1-4; D gene ambiguous. V lost 5 bases to trimming and J lost 5 bases, with 15 bases between them. Germline CDR1 and CDR2: SNHLY and FYNNEI. The CDR3 is 15 amino acids. The CDR3 region is CASSLSGFSNEKLFF. The CDR3 coding sequence is TGTGCCAGCAGTCTTTCTGGGTTTTCGAATGAAAAACTGTTTTTT.

V is TRBV15 and J is TRBJ2-2, with 8 bases aligning to TRBD2. V lost 6 bases to trimming and J lost 6 bases; unmatched junction nucleotides: 6. The CDR3 is 14 residues long. CDR1 is LNHNV, CDR2 YYDKDF, per germline (reference sequence). The CDR3 loop is CATSTSGSPGELFF. The CDR3 nucleotides read TGTGCCACCAGTACCAGCGGGAGCCCCGGGGAGCTGTTTTTT. The whole variable domain, filled in from reference TRBV15 and TRBJ2-2, reads DAMVIQNPRYQVTQFGKPVTLSCSQTLNHNVMYWYQQKSSQAPKLLFHYYDKDFNNEADTPDNFQSRRPNTSFCFLDIRSPGLGDTAMYLCATSTSGSPGELFFGEGSRLTVL.